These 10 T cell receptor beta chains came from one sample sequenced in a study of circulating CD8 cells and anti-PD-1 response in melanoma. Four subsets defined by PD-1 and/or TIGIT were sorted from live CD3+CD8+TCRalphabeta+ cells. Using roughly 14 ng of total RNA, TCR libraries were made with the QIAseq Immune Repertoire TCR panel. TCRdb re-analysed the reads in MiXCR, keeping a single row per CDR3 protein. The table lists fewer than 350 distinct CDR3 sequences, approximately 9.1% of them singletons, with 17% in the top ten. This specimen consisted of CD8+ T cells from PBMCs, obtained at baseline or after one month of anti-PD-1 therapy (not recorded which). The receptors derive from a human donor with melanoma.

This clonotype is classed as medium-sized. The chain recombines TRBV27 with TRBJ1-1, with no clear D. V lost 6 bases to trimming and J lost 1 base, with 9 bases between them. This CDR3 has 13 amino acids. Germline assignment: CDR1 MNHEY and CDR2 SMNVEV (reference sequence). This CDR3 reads CASSVTANTEAFF. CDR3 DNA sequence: TGTGCCAGCAGCGTGACCGCGAACACTGAAGCTTTCTTT.

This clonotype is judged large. The CDR3 DNA reads as TGTGCCAGCAGGGGGGGGATCCACGAGCAGTACTTC. Translated, it gives CASRGGIHEQYF. The rearrangement uses TRBV27 and TRBJ2-7; 7 nucleotides align to TRBD2. This CDR3 has 12 residues. Trimming took 6 bases from V and 5 from J; bases not matched to a gene: 4. CDR1 is MNHEY, CDR2 SMNVEV, per germline (reference sequence).

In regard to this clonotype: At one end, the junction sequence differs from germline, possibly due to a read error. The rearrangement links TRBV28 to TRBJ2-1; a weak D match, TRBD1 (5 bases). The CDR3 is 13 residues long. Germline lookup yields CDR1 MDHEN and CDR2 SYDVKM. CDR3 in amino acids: CAGSIDSDNGQFF. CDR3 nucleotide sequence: TGTGCCGGCAGCATCGATTCGGACAATGGGCAGTTCTTC.

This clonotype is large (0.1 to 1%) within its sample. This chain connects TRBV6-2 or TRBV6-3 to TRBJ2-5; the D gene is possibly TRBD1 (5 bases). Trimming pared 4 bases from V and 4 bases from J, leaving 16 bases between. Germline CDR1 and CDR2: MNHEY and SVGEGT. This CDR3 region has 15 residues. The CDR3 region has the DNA TGTGCCAGCAGTTCCCCAGCAGGGCGGAGAGAGACCCAGTACTTC. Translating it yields CASSSPAGRRETQYF.

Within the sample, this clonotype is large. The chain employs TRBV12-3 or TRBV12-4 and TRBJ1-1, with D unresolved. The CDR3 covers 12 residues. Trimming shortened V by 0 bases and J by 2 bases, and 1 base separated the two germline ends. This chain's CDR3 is CASSLANTEAFF. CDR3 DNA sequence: TGTGCCAGCAGTTTAGCCAACACTGAAGCTTTCTTT.

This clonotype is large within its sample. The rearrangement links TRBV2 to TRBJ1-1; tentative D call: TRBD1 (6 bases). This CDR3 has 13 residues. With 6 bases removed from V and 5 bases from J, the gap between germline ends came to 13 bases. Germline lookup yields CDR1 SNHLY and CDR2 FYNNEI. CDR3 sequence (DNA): TGTGCCAGCAGAGCCTCCAGGGGAACTGAAGCTTTCTTT. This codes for CASRASRGTEAFF.

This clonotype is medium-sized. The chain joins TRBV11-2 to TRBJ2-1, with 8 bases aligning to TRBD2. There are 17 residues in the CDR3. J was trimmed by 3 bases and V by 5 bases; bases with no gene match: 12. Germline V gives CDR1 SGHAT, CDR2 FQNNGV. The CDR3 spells CASSPYHSGENYNEQFF. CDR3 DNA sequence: TGTGCCAGCAGCCCATACCATAGCGGGGAGAACTACAATGAGCAGTTCTTC. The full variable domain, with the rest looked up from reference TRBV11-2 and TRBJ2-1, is EAGVAQSPRYKIIEKRQSVAFWCNPISGHATLYWYQQILGQGPKLLIQFQNNGVVDDSQLPKDRFSAERLKGVDSTLKIQPAKLEDSAVYLCASSPYHSGENYNEQFFGPGTRLTVL.

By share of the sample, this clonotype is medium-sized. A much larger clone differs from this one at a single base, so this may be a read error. The CDR3 sequence is CASSVSAARGPQHF. The CDR3 DNA reads as TGTGCCAGCAGTGTCAGTGCGGCTAGGGGGCCCCAGCATTTT. The gene calls are TRBV6-6 and TRBJ1-5; TRBD1 is a possible D gene (5 bases). The CDR3 consists of 14 residues. Germline V CDR1 and CDR2: MNHNY, SVGAGI (reference sequence). V was pared by 5 bases and J by 9 bases, with 17 bases between.

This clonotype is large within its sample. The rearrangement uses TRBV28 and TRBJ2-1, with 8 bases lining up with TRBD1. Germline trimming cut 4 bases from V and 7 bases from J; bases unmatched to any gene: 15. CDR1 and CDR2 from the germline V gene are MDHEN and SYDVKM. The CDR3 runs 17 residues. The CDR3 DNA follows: TGTGCCAGCAGTTCCTTCCAGGGGGCAGTGTCGTCAAATGAGCAGTTCTTC. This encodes CASSSFQGAVSSNEQFF.

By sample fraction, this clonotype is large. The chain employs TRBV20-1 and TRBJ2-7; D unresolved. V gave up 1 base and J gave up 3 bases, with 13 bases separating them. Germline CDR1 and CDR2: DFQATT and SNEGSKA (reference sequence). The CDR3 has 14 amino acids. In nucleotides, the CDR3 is TGCAGTGCTAGAGTTTTGGCAGGAGACTACGAGCAGTACTTC. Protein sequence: CSARVLAGDYEQYF.